The 30 T cell receptor beta chains reported below all come from one sample, sequenced in a study of blood T cells in healthy people across ages. A sample-barcoded 5' primer and a J-beta primer mix were used in a second PCR of roughly 7 to 11 cycles. TCRdb ran MiXCR on the 5' RACE reads and lists one entry per CDR3 protein. The table includes approximately 800,000 distinct CDR3 sequences, about 61% detected once. Sequencing was done on a sample of blood. The receptor source for this set is a man aged 35 to 55 in good health.

The CDR3 here is CASSSPSLSGGHEQYF. CDR3 sequence (DNA): TGTGCCAGCAGTTCCCCATCGTTAAGCGGGGGGCACGAGCAGTACTTC. J is TRBJ2-7 and V is TRBV6-2 or TRBV6-3; 9 bases align to TRBD2. Unmatched junction bases numbered 12, after V lost 4 bases and J lost 5 bases. The CDR3 is 16 residues long. CDR1 and CDR2 from the germline V gene are MNHEY and SVGEGT.

The chain combines TRBV20-1 with TRBJ2-5; 10 nucleotides line up with TRBD2. J was trimmed by 5 bases and V by 7 bases; bases with no gene match: 10. The germline CDR1 and CDR2 sequences are DFQATT and SNEGSKA (reference sequence). The CDR3 consists of 14 residues. The DNA for the CDR3 is TGCAGTGGGAAGGTAGCGGGGGGTAAGGAGACCCAGTACTTC. It codes for CSGKVAGGKETQYF.

This rearrangement joins TRBV29-1 to TRBJ1-1; D not resolved. The germline V gene encodes CDR1 SQVTM and CDR2 ANQGSEA. V was pared by 4 bases and J by 5 bases, with 5 bases between. The CDR3 is made up of 10 amino acids. The CDR3 DNA reads as TGCAGCGTTGTAACGACTGAAGCTTTCTTT. This sequence encodes CSVVTTEAFF.

This clonotype came up once. The J gene is TRBJ2-3, the V gene TRBV6-2 or TRBV6-3; no reliable D call. This CDR3 spans 13 amino acids. V lost 2 bases and J 5 bases, leaving 8 bases between the germline ends. Germline values: CDR1 MNHEY, CDR2 SVGEGT. The CDR3 DNA reads TGTGCCAGCAGTTACGTAGGTAGAGATACGCAGTATTTT. Translation: CASSYVGRDTQYF.

This clonotype was seen at least ten times. The CDR3 coding sequence is TGTGCCAGCTTGAAGCCGGGGAATTCACCCCTCCACTTT. Its translation is CASLKPGNSPLHF. This chain uses TRBV6-6 with TRBJ1-6; unclear D gene. The CDR3 has 13 amino acids. Trimming took 8 bases from V and 7 from J, leaving 12 bases between them. Germline loops: CDR1 MNHNY, CDR2 SVGAGI (reference sequence).

The chain employs TRBV4-3 and TRBJ2-1; D is unresolved. Between the trimmed V and J ends, which lost 0 bases and 0 bases, there was a span of 9 bases. CDR3 size: 16 residues. The germline V gene has CDR1 LGHNA and CDR2 YSLEER. The CDR3 DNA reads as TGCGCCAGCAGCCAAGAGAGCTTCCTCTCCTACAATGAGCAGTTCTTC. Its protein is CASSQESFLSYNEQFF.

CDR3 sequence (DNA): TGCGCCAGCAGCCAACAGAGAACAGATACGCAGTATTTT. It translates to CASSQQRTDTQYF. V and J are TRBV5-1 and TRBJ2-3; D uncertain. V lost 4 bases, J lost 3 bases, and 9 bases lay in between. This CDR3 contains 13 residues. The germline CDR1 and CDR2 sequences are SGHRS and YFSETQ. Full variable domain (outside the CDR3, taken from reference TRBV5-1 and TRBJ2-3): KAGVTQTPRYLIKTRGQQVTLSCSPISGHRSVSWYQQTPGQGLQFLFEYFSETQRNKGNFPGRFSGRQFSNSRSEMNVSTLELGDSALYLCASSQQRTDTQYFGPGTRLTVL.

V is TRBV10-3 and J is TRBJ2-3; D may be TRBD2 (5 bases). Deletions cut 1 base from V and 0 bases from J, with 11 bases between. The germline V gene encodes CDR1 ENHRY and CDR2 SYGVKD. This CDR3 comprises 16 residues. The CDR3 loop is CAISEFGGSSTDTQYF. CDR3 DNA sequence: TGTGCCATCAGTGAGTTCGGCGGGTCTAGCACAGATACGCAGTATTTT.

DNA for the CDR3: TGTGCCAGCAGATTTGGGGGGACTAGCGGGAGGTGGGAGCAGTACTTC. Its protein is CASRFGGTSGRWEQYF. The chain joins TRBV28 to TRBJ2-7; 15 nucleotides match TRBD2. Germline V gene sequence: CDR1 MDHEN, CDR2 SYDVKM. J lost 7 bases, V lost 6 bases, and 10 bases had no gene match. CDR3 length: 16 amino acids.

This clonotype was counted a few times. The chain combines TRBV12-5 with TRBJ2-4, with D possibly TRBD2 on 6 matching bases. The DNA end lines up better with TRBJ2-7; the J call may be wrong. The germline V gene encodes CDR1 LGHNT and CDR2 FRNRAP. The CDR3 has 14 amino acids. DNA of the CDR3: TGTGCTAGTGGTTTGACCCTGGGAGGTCCCGAGCAGTACTTC. This codes for CASGLTLGGPEQYF.

The table lists this clonotype with a few counts. This chain joins TRBV11-2 and TRBJ2-3; 10 bases are shared with TRBD1. Trimming took 6 bases from V and 1 from J; bases not matched to a gene: 7. Per germline, CDR1 SGHAT and CDR2 FQNNGV. The CDR3 sequence is 16 residues long. The CDR3 sequence is CASSTPDRGRTDTQYF. As DNA, the CDR3 is TGTGCCAGCAGTACCCCTGACAGGGGGCGCACAGATACGCAGTATTTT. The complete variable domain, with remaining parts taken from reference TRBV11-2 and TRBJ2-3, reads EAGVAQSPRYKIIEKRQSVAFWCNPISGHATLYWYQQILGQGPKLLIQFQNNGVVDDSQLPKDRFSAERLKGVDSTLKIQPAKLEDSAVYLCASSTPDRGRTDTQYFGPGTRLTVL.

The V gene is TRBV7-2, the J gene TRBJ2-3; possible D gene TRBD2, 6 bases. This CDR3 region has 16 residues. V lost 5 bases and J 1 base, leaving 16 bases between the germline ends. Looked up from germline, CDR1 is SGHTA and CDR2 is FQGNSA. The CDR3: CASSPGASSGTDTQYF. DNA for the CDR3: TGTGCCAGCAGCCCCGGAGCGTCTAGCGGCACAGATACGCAGTATTTT.

This clonotype has a handful of counts. The chain recombines TRBV20-1 with TRBJ1-1; 10 bases agree with TRBD1. This CDR3 spans 14 amino acids. Germline lookup yields CDR1 DFQATT and CDR2 SNEGSKA (reference sequence). V was clipped by 6 bases and J by 5 bases; unmatched bases: 9. CDR3 residues: CSALPGQGRTEAFF. For the CDR3, the DNA is TGCAGTGCGCTTCCGGGACAGGGGCGAACTGAAGCTTTCTTT.

V usage is TRBV29-1 and J usage is TRBJ2-6; a weak D match, TRBD1 (6 bases). The V end was cut by 7 bases, the J end by 0 bases, with 13 bases between. This CDR3 contains 15 residues. Germline values: CDR1 SQVTM, CDR2 ANQGSEA. The CDR3 DNA reads as TGCAGCGCCGGAGACAGGAACTCTGGGGCCAACGTCCTGACTTTC. The encoded protein is CSAGDRNSGANVLTF.

This clonotype has just a few counts. The rearrangement uses TRBV7-9 and TRBJ2-5; D may correspond to TRBD1 or TRBD2 (5 bases each). This CDR3 comprises 14 residues. V lost 6 bases and J 0 bases, leaving 11 bases between the germline ends. Germline V gene data show CDR1 as SEHNR and CDR2 as FQNEAQ (reference sequence). CDR3 region: CASSDGTYQETQYF. CDR3 in DNA: TGTGCCAGCAGTGATGGGACGTACCAAGAGACCCAGTACTTC.

V gene TRBV16 combines with J gene TRBJ1-1, with D hard to call. The CDR3 is made up of 12 amino acids. The germline V and J ends were trimmed by 8 bases and 1 base, with 8 bases remaining between them. The germline V gene has CDR1 KGHSY and CDR2 FQNENV. CDR3 coding DNA: TGTGCCAGCGGATACAGGAACACTGAAGCTTTCTTT. Residues: CASGYRNTEAFF.

This clonotype was counted only a few times. The gene calls are TRBV25-1 and TRBJ2-3, with D possibly matching TRBD2 (5 bases). Germline V gene lookup returns CDR1 MGHDK and CDR2 SYGVNS. V was trimmed by 8 bases and J by 4 bases, leaving 16 bases between them. The CDR3 extends over 14 amino acids. Here the CDR3 reads CASSKAVEADTQYF. CDR3 DNA sequence: TGTGCCAGCTCAAAAGCGGTCGAAGCAGATACGCAGTATTTT.

The chain recombines TRBV4-3 with TRBJ2-7; possible D gene TRBD2, 5 bases. The CDR3 sequence is 13 residues long. Germline V gene sequence: CDR1 LGHNA, CDR2 YSLEER. V gave up 3 bases and J gave up 5 bases, with 11 bases separating them. CDR3: CASSQNWGDEQYF. CDR3 DNA: TGCGCCAGCAGCCAGAACTGGGGAGACGAGCAGTACTTC.

The gene calls are TRBV3-1 and TRBJ1-5; 10 bases match TRBD1. CDR1 LGHDT and CDR2 YNNKEL come from the germline V gene (reference sequence). J gave up 2 bases and V 1 base, and 5 bases lay outside the gene matches. The CDR3 spans 17 residues. The CDR3, as DNA: TGTGCCAGCAGCCAAGGACAGGGGGCGCTTGGCAATCAGCCCCAGCATTTT. Translated, it gives CASSQGQGALGNQPQHF.

This clonotype appeared a single time. The V and J genes are TRBV6-1 and TRBJ2-7, with TRBD1 matching 9 bases. Germline CDR1 and CDR2: MNHNS and SASEGT. After removal of 6 bases from V and 5 bases from J, the junction contained 8 bases not matched to a gene. CDR3 size: 14 residues. The CDR3 region has the DNA TGTGCCAGCAGAAGCGGACAGGGGTGGAACGAGCAGTACTTC. Its translation: CASRSGQGWNEQYF.

This clonotype showed up just a few times. V usage is TRBV20-1 and J usage is TRBJ2-1; D uncertain. The CDR3 loop spans 11 amino acids. The germline V gene has CDR1 DFQATT and CDR2 SNEGSKA (reference sequence). Trimming removed 1 base at V and 10 bases at J, with 8 bases between. Written as DNA, the CDR3 is TGCAGTGCTAGAGTAGTCGGCGAGCAGTTCTTC. This sequence encodes CSARVVGEQFF.

This chain connects TRBV12-3 or TRBV12-4 to TRBJ1-4; 7 positions match TRBD1. This CDR3 is 15 amino acids long. Trimming took 2 bases from V and 3 from J; bases not matched to a gene: 3. CDR3 sequence (DNA): TGTGCCAGCAGTTTAATGACAGGGCCTAATGAAAAACTGTTTTTT. Translating it yields CASSLMTGPNEKLFF.

V gene TRBV7-2 combines with J gene TRBJ1-6, with 7 nucleotides matching TRBD1. Germline V gives CDR1 SGHTA, CDR2 FQGNSA. This CDR3 is built from 14 residues. V gave up 5 bases and J gave up 10 bases; unmatched junction bases: 8. The DNA of the CDR3 is TGTGCCAGCAGCCCCGACAGGGCAGGGTCACCCCTCCACTTT. Its protein is CASSPDRAGSPLHF.

In this sample, this clonotype turned up a few times. A much larger clonotype is one base distant, so this may be a read error. This sequence joins TRBV20-1 and TRBJ2-7; D possibly matches TRBD1 or TRBD2 (6 bases each). V was shortened by 0 bases and J by 7 bases, with 16 bases between the two germline ends. Germline loops: CDR1 DFQATT, CDR2 SNEGSKA (reference sequence). The length of the CDR3 is 14 residues. The DNA for the CDR3 is TGCAGTGCTAGAGATACTCTTGGGGGGCATGAGCAGTACTTC. Translated: CSARDTLGGHEQYF.

This clonotype was counted at least ten times. The V call is TRBV7-9, the J call TRBJ1-4, with 8 bases aligning to TRBD1. The ends lost 6 bases at V and 4 bases at J; junction bases unmatched: 4. Germline V gene data show CDR1 as SEHNR and CDR2 as FQNEAQ (reference sequence). This CDR3 is built from 14 residues. CDR3 sequence (DNA): TGTGCCAGCAGGCACGACAGGGGTAATGAAAAACTGTTTTTT. It specifies CASRHDRGNEKLFF.

This sequence joins TRBV15 and TRBJ2-7; D gene ambiguous. The length of the CDR3 is 15 residues. From germline, CDR1 is LNHNV and CDR2 YYDKDF (reference sequence). V lost 6 bases and J 2 bases, leaving 17 bases between the germline ends. CDR3 sequence reads: CATSPGGVPTYEQYF. The CDR3 DNA is TGTGCCACCAGTCCAGGTGGCGTACCTACCTACGAGCAGTACTTC. Full variable domain (remainder filled in from reference TRBV15 and TRBJ2-7): DAMVIQNPRYQVTQFGKPVTLSCSQTLNHNVMYWYQQKSSQAPKLLFHYYDKDFNNEADTPDNFQSRRPNTSFCFLDIRSPGLGDTAMYLCATSPGGVPTYEQYFGPGTRLTVT.

This clonotype was detected ten times or more. The chain employs TRBV6-1 and TRBJ2-4; D not certain. The CDR3 is made up of 13 amino acids. Trimming took 0 bases from V and 5 from J, leaving 5 bases between them. The germline gives CDR1 MNHNS, CDR2 SASEGT. CDR3 nucleotides: TGTGCCAGCAGTGAAGCCGGTCAAAACATTCAGTACTTC. Translating it yields CASSEAGQNIQYF.

The CDR3 sequence: CASSVEVNEKLFF. CDR3 bases: TGCGCCAGCAGCGTGGAAGTTAATGAAAAACTGTTTTTT. The V call is TRBV5-1, the J call TRBJ1-4; D remains ambiguous. Germline values: CDR1 SGHRS, CDR2 YFSETQ. Trimming cost V 4 bases and J 4 bases, with 8 bases left between them. CDR3 length: 13 amino acids.

This chain links TRBV4-2 with TRBJ2-1; 9 bases line up with TRBD2. V lost 4 bases, J lost 5 bases, and 18 bases stayed unmatched. CDR3 length equals 19 residues. Germline CDR1 and CDR2: LGHNA and YNFKEQ. CDR3 sequence (DNA): TGTGCCAGCAGCCGTAGTCGGATCCTGAGTAGCGGGGGAGACAATGAGCAGTTCTTC. Its translation is CASSRSRILSSGGDNEQFF.

This clonotype was counted ten times or more. The rearrangement uses TRBV12-3 or TRBV12-4 and TRBJ2-7; D may be TRBD2 (5 bases). The CDR3 runs to 13 residues. Between the trimmed V and J ends, which lost 4 bases and 7 bases, there was a span of 14 bases. DNA for the CDR3: TGTGCCAGCAGTTGGTCCGCGGGCAGTGAGCAGTACTTC. Translating it yields CASSWSAGSEQYF.